This entry concerns a single T cell receptor (beta chain). Its target is unknown. This sample is part of a study of T cell responses to AZD1222 COVID-19 vaccine. Whole-study findings and limits: Baseline seropositivity characterized only six AZD1222 recipients.

Here immunoSEQ multiplex PCR was the method, and the copy in TCRdb shows in-frame clones only, minus some. The data contain around 120,000 clones, about nine tenths of them singletons. The specimen comprised peripheral blood, sampled on day 0 of AZD1222 vaccination. This sequence originates from an adult in good health.

CDR3 amino acids: CASSYWEGYTF. The CDR3 coding sequence is TGTGCCAGCAGTTACTGGGAGGGCTACACCTTC. The chain links TRBV6-6 to TRBJ1-2; the D is unclear. This CDR3 spans 11 amino acids. Germline CDR1 and CDR2: MNHNY and SVGAGI (reference sequence). V lost 1 base and J lost 8, with 5 bases in between.